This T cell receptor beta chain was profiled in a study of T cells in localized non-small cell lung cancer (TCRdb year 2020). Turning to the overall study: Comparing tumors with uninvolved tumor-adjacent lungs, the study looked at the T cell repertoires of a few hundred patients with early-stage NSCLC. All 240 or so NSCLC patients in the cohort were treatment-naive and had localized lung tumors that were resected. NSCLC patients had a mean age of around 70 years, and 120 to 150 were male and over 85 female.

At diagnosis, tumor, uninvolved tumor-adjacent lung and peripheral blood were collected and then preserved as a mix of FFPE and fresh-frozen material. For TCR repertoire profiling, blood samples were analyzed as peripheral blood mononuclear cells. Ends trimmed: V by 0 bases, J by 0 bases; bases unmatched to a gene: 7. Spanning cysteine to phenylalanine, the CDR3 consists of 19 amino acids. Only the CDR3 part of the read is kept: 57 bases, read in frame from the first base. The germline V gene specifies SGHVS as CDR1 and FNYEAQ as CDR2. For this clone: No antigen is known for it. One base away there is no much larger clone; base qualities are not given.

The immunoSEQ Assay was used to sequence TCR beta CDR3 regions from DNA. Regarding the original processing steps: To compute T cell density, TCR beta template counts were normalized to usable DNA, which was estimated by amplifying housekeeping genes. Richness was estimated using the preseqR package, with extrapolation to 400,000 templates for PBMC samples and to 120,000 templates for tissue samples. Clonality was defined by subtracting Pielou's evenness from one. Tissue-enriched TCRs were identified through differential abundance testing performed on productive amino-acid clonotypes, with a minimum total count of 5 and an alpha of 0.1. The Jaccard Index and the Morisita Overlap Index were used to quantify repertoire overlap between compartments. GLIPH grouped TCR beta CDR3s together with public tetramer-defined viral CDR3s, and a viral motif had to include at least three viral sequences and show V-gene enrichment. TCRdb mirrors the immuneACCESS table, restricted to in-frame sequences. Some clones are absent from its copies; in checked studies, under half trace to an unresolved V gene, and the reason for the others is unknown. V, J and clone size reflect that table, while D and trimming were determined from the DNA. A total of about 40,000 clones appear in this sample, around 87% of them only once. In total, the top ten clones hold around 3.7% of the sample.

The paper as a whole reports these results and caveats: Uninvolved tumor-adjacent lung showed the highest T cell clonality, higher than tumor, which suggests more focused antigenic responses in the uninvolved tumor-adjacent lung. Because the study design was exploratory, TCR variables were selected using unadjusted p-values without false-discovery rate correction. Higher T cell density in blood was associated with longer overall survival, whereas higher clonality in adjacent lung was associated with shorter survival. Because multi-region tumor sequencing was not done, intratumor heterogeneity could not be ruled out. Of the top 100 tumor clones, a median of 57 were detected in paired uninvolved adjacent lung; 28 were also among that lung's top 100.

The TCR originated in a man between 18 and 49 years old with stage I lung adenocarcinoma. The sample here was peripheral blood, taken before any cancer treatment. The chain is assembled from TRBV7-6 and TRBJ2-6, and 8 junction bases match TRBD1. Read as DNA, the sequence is TGTGCCAGCAGCTTAGCGCCCAGGGGGCTTGCCTCTGGGGCCAACGTCCTGACTTTC. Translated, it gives CASSLAPRGLASGANVLTF. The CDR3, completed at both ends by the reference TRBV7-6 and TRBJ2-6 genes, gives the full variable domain GAGVSQSPRYKVTKRGQDVALRCDPISGHVSLYWYRQALGQGPEFLTYFNYEAQQDKSGLPNDRFSAERPEGSISTLTIQRTEQRDSAMYRCASSLAPRGLASGANVLTFGAGSRLTVL.